The entry that follows covers one TCR beta chain sequence. The antigen is not known. The ends lost 4 bases at V and 7 bases at J; junction bases unmatched: 9. The CDR3 has 15 amino acids. Per the germline V gene, CDR1 is SGHRS and CDR2 is YFSETQ. These data are taken from a study of cytomegalovirus exposure and HLA in healthy donors. Broader study findings: Earlier findings revealed that most TCR beta V segments proved productive either about 87% or about 30% of the time.

This PCR relied on a set of 60 Vbeta primers and 13 Jbeta primers. Profiling relied on immunoSEQ multiplex PCR, and the TCRdb table lists in-frame clones only, not all of them. The table includes about 120,000 clones, 79% detected once. The chain is built from TRBV5-1 and TRBJ2-7; 12 bases fit TRBD1. The TCR sequence derives from a man aged 30 to 39 in good health and CMV-seropositive. The sequenced material came from PBMCs. The CDR3 DNA follows: TGCGCCAGCAGCCGGGGACAGGGGGCGCTGGGGGAGCAGTACTTC. Translation gives CASSRGQGALGEQYF. The complete variable domain, with remaining parts taken from reference TRBV5-1 and TRBJ2-7, reads KAGVTQTPRYLIKTRGQQVTLSCSPISGHRSVSWYQQTPGQGLQFLFEYFSETQRNKGNFPGRFSGRQFSNSRSEMNVSTLELGDSALYLCASSRGQGALGEQYFGPGTRLTVT.